This T cell receptor (beta chain) comes out of a study of blood T cell repertoires in COVID-19. Overall study: From the United States, Italy and Spain came samples of acute and convalescent COVID-19.

Profiled with immunoSEQ multiplex PCR; TCRdb holds only in-frame clones, not every one. The repertoire holds more than 150,000 clones, with approximately 88% as singletons. Germline CDR1 and CDR2: LNHDA and SQIVND (reference sequence). V was trimmed by 3 bases and J by 1 base, leaving 6 bases between them. This CDR3 comprises 13 residues. Donors of Cohort 3 who recovered were those that had two negative PCRs, clearance, or symptom resolution. The sample was PBMCs or T cells enriched from blood (not recorded which). This chain connects TRBV19 to TRBJ1-1; D unresolved. This sequence was found in a woman aged 60-75 years who had recovered from COVID-19. This CDR3 is CASSMGRNTEAFF. Here the CDR3 DNA reads TGTGCCAGTAGTATGGGCAGGAACACTGAAGCTTTCTTT. Variable domain in full (rest from reference TRBV19 and TRBJ1-1): DGGITQSPKYLFRKEGQNVTLSCEQNLNHDAMYWYRQDPGQGLRLIYYSQIVNDFQKGDIAEGYSVSREKKESFPLTVTSAQKNPTAFYLCASSMGRNTEAFFGQGTRLTVV.